The rows below give T cell receptor beta chains drawn from one sample of a study of neoadjuvant anti-PD-1 for oral cavity cancer. Profiling relied on immunoSEQ multiplex PCR, and the TCRdb table lists in-frame clones only, not all of them. The data show approximately 14,000 clones, with less than 75% seen just once and 2% to 2.5% held by the top ten. The sample in question was PBMCs, obtained before nivolumab (anti-PD-1) treatment. The origin of the receptors is a person aged 40 to 85 with oral cavity squamous cell carcinoma. The CDR3 runs from the conserved cysteine through the conserved F or W. The order of the fields is clone size, D gene, J gene, V gene, CDR3 protein, CDR3 DNA. A D gene is named only where the DNA matches it firmly. The size entry is marked missing in some rows and otherwise reads once, few, many or a size class.

size: NA; D: NA; J: TRBJ2-6; V: TRBV7-2; CDR3: CASSFRWRERPSGANVLTF; DNA: TGTGCCAGCAGCTTTAGGTGGAGGGAGCGGCCCTCTGGGGCCAACGTCCTGACTTTC
size: NA; D: NA; J: TRBJ2-1; V: TRBV7-6; CDR3: CASSKSWGSSYNEQFF; DNA: TGTGCCAGCAGCAAATCCTGGGGGAGCTCCTACAATGAGCAGTTCTTC
size: few; D: NA; J: TRBJ2-1; V: TRBV19; CDR3: CASGWTVNEQFF; DNA: TGTGCCAGCGGCTGGACTGTTAATGAGCAGTTCTTC
size: few; D: NA; J: TRBJ1-4; V: TRBV5-1; CDR3: CASSLGQRGKLFF; DNA: TGCGCCAGCAGCTTGGGACAGAGAGGAAAACTGTTTTTT
size: few; D: TRBD1; J: TRBJ1-2; V: TRBV7-2; CDR3: CASSGRGQGIGGYTF; DNA: TGTGCCAGCAGCGGTAGGGGACAGGGGATCGGTGGCTACACCTTC
size: NA; D: TRBD2; J: TRBJ2-3; V: TRBV5-1; CDR3: CASSLAVVAGDTQYF; DNA: TGCGCCAGCAGCTTGGCCGTGGTAGCGGGAGATACGCAGTATTTT
size: few; D: NA; J: TRBJ1-5; V: TRBV7-9; CDR3: CASSLTGGWQPQHF; DNA: TGTGCCAGCAGCCTAACGGGGGGCTGGCAGCCCCAGCATTTT
size: few; D: TRBD2; J: TRBJ2-7; V: TRBV7-2; CDR3: CASSIAGGPSALEQYF; DNA: TGTGCCAGCAGCATAGCGGGGGGGCCTTCAGCTTTGGAGCAGTACTTC
size: NA; D: TRBD2; J: TRBJ2-7; V: TRBV5-5; CDR3: CASSVLAGGLWEQYF; DNA: TGTGCCAGCAGCGTACTAGCGGGGGGGCTATGGGAGCAGTACTTC
size: NA; D: NA; J: TRBJ1-1; V: TRBV12-2; CDR3: CASRFDSRNTEAFF; DNA: TGTGCAAGTCGCTTTGACAGCCGCAACACTGAAGCTTTCTTT
size: NA; D: NA; J: TRBJ2-7; V: TRBV27; CDR3: CASSLSGNYEQYF; DNA: TGTGCCAGCAGTTTAAGTGGGAACTACGAGCAGTACTTC
size: NA; D: NA; J: TRBJ2-7; V: TRBV2; CDR3: CASSGVPVGEQYF; DNA: TGTGCCAGCAGTGGTGTCCCCGTGGGCGAGCAGTACTTC
size: NA; D: NA; J: TRBJ2-7; V: TRBV5-1; CDR3: CASSLRPSYEQYF; DNA: TGCGCCAGCAGTCTCCGGCCCTCCTACGAGCAGTACTTC
size: NA; D: NA; J: TRBJ1-5; V: TRBV6-6; CDR3: CASCQNSNQPQHF; DNA: TGTGCCTCGTGCCAAAATAGCAATCAGCCCCAGCATTTT
size: NA; D: NA; J: TRBJ1-1; V: TRBV7-9; CDR3: CASSQQQGFNTEAFF; DNA: TGTGCCAGCAGCCAACAACAGGGCTTTAACACTGAAGCTTTCTTT
size: NA; D: NA; J: TRBJ2-3; V: TRBV2; CDR3: CASGYVGRTDTQYF; DNA: TGTGCCAGTGGCTATGTAGGGCGCACAGATACGCAGTATTTT
size: few; D: TRBD1; J: TRBJ1-2; V: TRBV6-5; CDR3: CATRRTGEGYTF; DNA: TGTGCCACACGACGGACAGGGGAAGGCTACACCTTC
size: few; D: TRBD2; J: TRBJ2-7; V: TRBV6-1; CDR3: CASSERAGGVRPEQYF; DNA: TGTGCCAGCAGTGAACGGGCGGGAGGAGTTCGGCCGGAGCAGTACTTC
size: NA; D: NA; J: TRBJ1-5; V: TRBV2; CDR3: CASSEIGRYSNQPQHF; DNA: TGTGCCAGCAGTGAAATTGGCAGGTATAGCAATCAGCCCCAGCATTTT
size: few; D: NA; J: TRBJ2-6; V: TRBV28; CDR3: CASSLGGISGANVLTF; DNA: TGTGCCAGCAGTTTGGGCGGAATCTCTGGGGCCAACGTCCTGACTTTC
size: NA; D: NA; J: TRBJ2-7; V: TRBV14; CDR3: CASSQVRSSYEQYF; DNA: TGTGCCAGCAGCCAAGTTAGGAGCTCCTACGAGCAGTACTTC
size: NA; D: NA; J: TRBJ2-7; V: TRBV5-1; CDR3: CASSLDRAIPYEQYF; DNA: TGCGCCAGCAGCTTGGACAGGGCGATTCCCTACGAGCAGTACTTC
size: NA; D: NA; J: TRBJ1-3; V: TRBV2; CDR3: CASSEVGSGNTIYF; DNA: TGTGCCAGCAGTGAAGTGGGATCCGGAAACACCATATATTTT
size: NA; D: TRBD2; J: TRBJ2-1; V: TRBV27; CDR3: CASSQRLAGGLNEQFF; DNA: TGTGCCAGCAGTCAGAGACTAGCGGGAGGGCTGAATGAGCAGTTCTTC
size: NA; D: TRBD1; J: TRBJ1-1; V: TRBV5-6; CDR3: CASSFRPTGGPTEAFF; DNA: TGTGCCAGCAGCTTCCGACCGACAGGGGGCCCCACTGAAGCTTTCTTT
size: NA; D: NA; J: TRBJ2-1; V: TRBV11-2; CDR3: CASSLRTRKVNEQFF; DNA: TGTGCCAGCAGCTTACGGACACGAAAAGTAAATGAGCAGTTCTTC
size: NA; D: NA; J: TRBJ1-2; V: TRBV14; CDR3: CASSQYRQAGGYTF; DNA: TGTGCCAGCAGCCAGTACCGACAAGCAGGGGGCTACACCTTC
size: NA; D: NA; J: TRBJ2-6; V: TRBV27; CDR3: CASSFDATGANVLTF; DNA: TGTGCCAGCAGTTTCGATGCTACTGGGGCCAACGTCCTGACTTTC
size: NA; D: NA; J: TRBJ2-4; V: TRBV7-2; CDR3: CASSLGGVAKNIQYF; DNA: TGTGCCAGCAGCTTAGGGGGAGTAGCCAAAAACATTCAGTACTTC
size: few; D: TRBD1; J: TRBJ1-6; V: TRBV7-8; CDR3: CASSLYGQGYASPLHF; DNA: TGTGCCAGCAGCCTATACGGACAGGGGTACGCTTCACCCCTCCACTTT
size: few; D: TRBD2; J: TRBJ2-1; V: TRBV6-4; CDR3: CASSALAGHYNEQFF; DNA: TGTGCCAGCAGTGCGCTAGCGGGCCACTACAATGAGCAGTTCTTC
size: NA; D: NA; J: TRBJ1-6; V: TRBV4-1; CDR3: CASSQVEGNSPLHF; DNA: TGCGCCAGCAGCCAAGTAGAGGGTAATTCACCCCTCCACTTT
size: few; D: TRBD2; J: TRBJ2-2; V: TRBV14; CDR3: CASSLGAGATGELFF; DNA: TGTGCCAGCAGCCTTGGAGCGGGGGCGACCGGGGAGCTGTTTTTT
size: few; D: NA; J: TRBJ1-5; V: TRBV23-1; CDR3: CASSQVGEREGNQPQHF; DNA: TGCGCCAGCAGTCAAGTGGGGGAACGGGAAGGCAATCAGCCCCAGCATTTT
size: NA; D: NA; J: TRBJ1-4; V: TRBV30; CDR3: CAWSGLQEDEKLFF; DNA: TGTGCCTGGAGTGGTTTACAGGAGGATGAAAAACTGTTTTTT
size: NA; D: TRBD1; J: TRBJ1-4; V: TRBV6-1; CDR3: CATCFGTVVEKLFF; DNA: TGTGCCACCTGCTTTGGGACAGTAGTAGAAAAACTGTTTTTT
size: NA; D: NA; J: TRBJ1-2; V: TRBV5-6; CDR3: CASSLPPGDGYTF; DNA: TGTGCCAGCAGCTTGCCGCCTGGGGATGGCTACACCTTC
size: NA; D: NA; J: TRBJ1-1; V: TRBV5-4; CDR3: CASSPLLGGITEAFF; DNA: TGTGCCAGCAGCCCTCTTCTGGGGGGGATCACTGAAGCTTTCTTT
size: NA; D: NA; J: TRBJ1-6; V: TRBV7-8; CDR3: CASTLSQGRGSPLHF; DNA: TGTGCCAGCACCCTCTCGCAGGGCCGGGGTTCACCCCTCCACTTT
size: few; D: TRBD1; J: TRBJ2-5; V: TRBV5-1; CDR3: CASSLVTGGNQETQYF; DNA: TGCGCCAGCAGCTTGGTGACAGGGGGCAACCAAGAGACCCAGTACTTC
size: NA; D: NA; J: TRBJ1-5; V: TRBV7-8; CDR3: CASSLGGDQPQHF; DNA: TGTGCCAGCAGCCTGGGGGGGGATCAGCCCCAGCATTTT
size: NA; D: TRBD1; J: TRBJ2-1; V: TRBV10-2; CDR3: CASSVRQGAEQFF; DNA: TGCGCCAGCAGTGTAAGACAGGGGGCTGAGCAGTTCTTC
size: NA; D: TRBD1; J: TRBJ2-2; V: TRBV11-3; CDR3: CASSSSGQGAEGTGELFF; DNA: TGTGCCAGCAGCTCCTCGGGACAGGGGGCGGAAGGTACCGGGGAGCTGTTTTTT
size: NA; D: NA; J: TRBJ2-5; V: TRBV5-5; CDR3: CASSAGPNKETQYF; DNA: TGTGCCAGCAGCGCCGGACCTAATAAAGAGACCCAGTACTTC
size: few; D: NA; J: TRBJ1-2; V: TRBV6-6; CDR3: CASSYGGSGGYTF; DNA: TGTGCCAGCAGTTACGGAGGGAGTGGGGGATACACCTTC
size: NA; D: NA; J: TRBJ1-1; V: TRBV5-1; CDR3: CASSLEGQMNTEAFF; DNA: TGCGCCAGCAGCTTGGAAGGTCAGATGAACACTGAAGCTTTCTTT
size: NA; D: NA; J: TRBJ1-5; V: TRBV6-1; CDR3: CASSERGKGAQHF; DNA: TGTGCCAGCAGTGAGAGGGGGAAAGGAGCCCAGCATTTT
size: NA; D: TRBD1; J: TRBJ2-7; V: TRBV29-1; CDR3: CSAQDRISYEQYF; DNA: TGCAGCGCCCAGGACAGGATTTCCTACGAGCAGTACTTC
size: NA; D: TRBD1; J: TRBJ1-2; V: TRBV4-1; CDR3: CASSQERQGGGYTF; DNA: TGCGCCAGCAGCCAAGAGAGACAGGGAGGTGGCTACACCTTC
size: once; D: TRBD1; J: TRBJ1-6; V: TRBV7-9; CDR3: CASSFGFSGTGNSPLHF; DNA: TGTGCCAGCAGCTTCGGATTCTCCGGGACAGGGAACTCACCCCTCCACTTT
size: few; D: TRBD2; J: TRBJ2-1; V: TRBV5-1; CDR3: CASSLGLAPLSSYNEQFF; DNA: TGCGCCAGCAGCTTGGGACTAGCGCCCCTGAGCTCCTACAATGAGCAGTTCTTC
size: few; D: NA; J: TRBJ2-7; V: TRBV6-1; CDR3: CASSERGFSYEQYF; DNA: TGTGCCAGCAGTGAAAGGGGTTTCTCCTACGAGCAGTACTTC
size: few; D: NA; J: TRBJ2-3; V: TRBV2; CDR3: CASRSVRTQYF; DNA: TGTGCCAGCAGGTCGGTTCGGACGCAGTATTTT
size: NA; D: NA; J: TRBJ1-1; V: TRBV7-8; CDR3: CASSSYLNTEAFF; DNA: TGTGCCAGCAGCTCCTATTTGAACACTGAAGCTTTCTTT
size: NA; D: NA; J: TRBJ1-1; V: TRBV5-1; CDR3: CASSLESLRRDFYTEAFF; DNA: TGCGCCAGCAGCTTGGAGAGCTTAAGGAGGGATTTTTACACTGAAGCTTTCTTT